The following is a TCR beta chain sequence with its context. Antigen: not known. Measured with immunoSEQ multiplex PCR; TCRdb has only the in-frame clones, and not every one. Seen here are fewer than 45,000 clones, 74% observed once, and the top ten hold 18%. This sample is drawn from a study of OX40 agonist ivuxolimab in advanced cancers. V was pared by 5 bases and J by 0 bases, with 13 bases between. CDR3 length: 15 residues. The germline gives CDR1 SNHLY, CDR2 FYNNEI. Notes on the study in general: Both blood CD4+ and CD8+ T cells showed clonal growth by week 6 at 0.1 to 3.0 mg/kg.

This TCR derives from an adult with an advanced solid tumor such as melanoma, head and neck, liver or kidney cancer. The sequencing here drew on CD4+ or CD8+ T cells sorted from blood, taken in a trial of the OX40 agonist ivuxolimab. The J gene is TRBJ1-2, the V gene TRBV2; D unresolved. The CDR3 bases are TGTGCCAGCAGTTCCCGGGCCTCCCCTAACTATGGCTACACCTTC. Amino acid sequence: CASSSRASPNYGYTF.